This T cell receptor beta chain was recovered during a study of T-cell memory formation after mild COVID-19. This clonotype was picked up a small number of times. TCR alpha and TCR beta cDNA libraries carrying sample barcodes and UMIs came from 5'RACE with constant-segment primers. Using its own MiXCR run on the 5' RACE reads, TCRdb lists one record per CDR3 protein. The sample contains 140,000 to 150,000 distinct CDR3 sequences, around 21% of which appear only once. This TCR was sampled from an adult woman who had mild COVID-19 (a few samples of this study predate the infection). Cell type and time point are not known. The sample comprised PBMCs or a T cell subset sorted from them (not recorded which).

CDR3 sequence (DNA): TGCAGTGCAGAGAGAGCGGGCGACTCCTACAATGAGCAGTTCTTC. This translates into CSAERAGDSYNEQFF. The chain carries TRBV20-1 and TRBJ2-1, with a tentative D call TRBD2 (6 bases). Germline V lookup: CDR1 DFQATT, CDR2 SNEGSKA (reference sequence). Trimming left V 6 bases short and J 0 bases short, with 15 bases between. CDR3 size: 15 residues.